Given below is one T cell receptor (beta chain) in context. From germline, CDR1 is MNHEY and CDR2 SMNVEV (reference sequence). The CDR3 spans 14 residues. V was pared by 6 bases and J by 2 bases, with 7 bases of the junction left unmatched. This entry is derived from a study of blood T cell repertoires in COVID-19. Study as a whole: Collection of acute and convalescent COVID-19 samples took place in the United States, Italy and Spain.

Sequencing used immunoSEQ multiplex PCR; TCRdb keeps in-frame clones, though not all of them. The table shows 350,000 or so clones, with more than 90% occurring only once. Each participant's cohort was designated according to participant-reported clinical history. All recovered Cohort 3 donors got two negative PCRs, got clearance, or saw symptom resolution. The sample consisted of PBMCs or T cells enriched from blood (not recorded which). This sequence joins TRBV27 and TRBJ2-7; 7 bases fit TRBD1. The source of this sequence is a woman aged 25 to 39 who had recovered from COVID-19. CDR3 amino acids: CASREQGTPYEQYF. In DNA, the CDR3 is TGTGCCAGCAGGGAACAGGGGACACCCTACGAGCAGTACTTC.